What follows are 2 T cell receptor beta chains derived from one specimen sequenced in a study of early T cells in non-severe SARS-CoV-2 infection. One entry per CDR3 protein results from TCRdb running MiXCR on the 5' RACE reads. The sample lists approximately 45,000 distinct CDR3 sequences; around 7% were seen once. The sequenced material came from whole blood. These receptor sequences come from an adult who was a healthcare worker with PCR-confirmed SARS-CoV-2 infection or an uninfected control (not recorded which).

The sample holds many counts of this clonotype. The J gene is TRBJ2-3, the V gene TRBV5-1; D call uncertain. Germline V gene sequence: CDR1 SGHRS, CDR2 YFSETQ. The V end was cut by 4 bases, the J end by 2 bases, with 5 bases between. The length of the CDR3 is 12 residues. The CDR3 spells CASSPYTDTQYF. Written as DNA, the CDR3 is TGCGCCAGCAGCCCCTACACAGATACGCAGTATTTT. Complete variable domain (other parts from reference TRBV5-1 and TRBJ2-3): KAGVTQTPRYLIKTRGQQVTLSCSPISGHRSVSWYQQTPGQGLQFLFEYFSETQRNKGNFPGRFSGRQFSNSRSEMNVSTLELGDSALYLCASSPYTDTQYFGPGTRLTVL.

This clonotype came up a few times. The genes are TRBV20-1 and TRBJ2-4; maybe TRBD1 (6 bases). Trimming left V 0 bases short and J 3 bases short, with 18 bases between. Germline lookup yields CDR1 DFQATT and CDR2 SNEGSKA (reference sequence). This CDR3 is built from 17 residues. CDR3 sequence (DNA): TGCAGTGCTAGAGACCCACGGACAGATCTAAACAAAAACATTCAGTACTTC. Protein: CSARDPRTDLNKNIQYF.